Described below is a single T cell receptor beta chain sequence and its context. Its antigen is not identified. This sample was taken from a study of T cells after posttransplantation cyclophosphamide. Methotrexate plus calcineurin inhibitor accompanied controls' myeloablative marrow transplants; sampling was 1 year later. Germline values: CDR1 MNHEY, CDR2 SMNVEV (reference sequence). The CDR3 sequence is 15 residues long. With 5 bases clipped from V and 0 bases from J, the junction kept 5 bases outside the gene matches. Some clones are missing from TCRdb's copy, which holds only in-frame ones; the method was immunoSEQ multiplex PCR. This sample has tens of thousands of clones; over 75% occur once, and the top ten carry about 1.8%. Regarding the study as a whole: Later post-transplant blood repertoires were often dominated by donor CD8+ memory clones.

The receptor comes from a female patient between 25 and 45 years old who received an allogeneic stem cell transplant from an unrelated donor, was CMV-positive, and had acute and chronic GVHD. Some T cells could come from the graft donor. V gene TRBV27 combines with J gene TRBJ1-2; 8 positions match TRBD1. The input for sequencing was PBMCs, taken just over 350 days after allogeneic stem cell transplant with calcineurin inhibitor and methotrexate. For the CDR3, the DNA is TGTGCCAGCAGTCCTGGGACAGGCCCTAACTATGGCTACACCTTC. Translation: CASSPGTGPNYGYTF.